These 5 T cell receptor beta chains were all obtained from the same sample, sequenced in a study of blood T cell repertoires in COVID-19. TCRdb's copy holds only in-frame clones and misses some; the assay was immunoSEQ multiplex PCR. Here the sample spans a few hundred thousand clones, roughly 80% being singletons. Material for sequencing was peripheral blood. The source of these receptors is a woman aged 18-35 years with acute or convalescent COVID-19.

The rearrangement uses TRBV6-5 and TRBJ2-7, with 7 nucleotides matching TRBD1. CDR3 length: 15 residues. CDR1 and CDR2 from the germline V gene are MNHEY and SVGAGI. V trimming: 2 bases; J trimming: 3 bases; junction bases outside the gene matches: 7. This chain's CDR3 is CASSYRPGQFYEQYF. CDR3 bases: TGTGCCAGCAGTTACCGACCGGGACAGTTCTACGAGCAGTACTTC.

This clone showed up just a few times. The chain has TRBV4-3 and TRBJ2-6, with TRBD2 matching 7 bases. CDR3 length: 20 amino acids. Per the germline V gene, CDR1 is LGHNA and CDR2 is YSLEER. Trimming cost V 2 bases and J 0 bases; bases outside gene matches: 13. CDR3 amino acids: CASSQRLVAGSSSGANVLTF. The CDR3 nucleotides read TGCGCCAGCAGCCAAAGACTTGTAGCGGGTTCATCCTCTGGGGCCAACGTCCTGACTTTC.

This rearrangement joins TRBV9 to TRBJ1-6; 8 positions match TRBD1. CDR1 and CDR2 from the germline V gene are SGDLS and YYNGEE. V dropped 4 bases and J dropped 9; count of bases not matched to a gene: 6. The CDR3 consists of 14 residues. Written as DNA, the CDR3 is TGTGCCAGCAGCACGACAGGGGACGGTTCACCCCTCCACTTT. The encoded protein is CASSTTGDGSPLHF. Full variable domain (remainder filled in from reference TRBV9 and TRBJ1-6): DSGVTQTPKHLITATGQRVTLRCSPRSGDLSVYWYQQSLDQGLQFLIQYYNGEERAKGNILERFSAQQFPDLHSELNLSSLELGDSALYFCASSTTGDGSPLHFGNGTRLTVT.

The V and J genes are TRBV9 and TRBJ2-1; D is possibly TRBD1 (5 bases). CDR3 size: 16 residues. The V and J ends lost 0 bases and 3 bases respectively, with 13 bases between them. CDR1 and CDR2 from the germline V gene are SGDLS and YYNGEE. Written as DNA, the CDR3 is TGTGCCAGCAGCGTAGATGTAGGGGCAATCTACAATGAGCAGTTCTTC. Amino acids: CASSVDVGAIYNEQFF.

This clone was observed a single time. V and J are TRBV4-2 and TRBJ1-5; D is perhaps TRBD1 (6 bases). V shed 0 bases and J shed 3 bases, with 9 bases lying between them. The germline gives CDR1 LGHNA, CDR2 YNFKEQ. CDR3 size: 15 residues. CDR3 residues: CASSQEGGPNQPQHF. CDR3 sequence (DNA): TGTGCCAGCAGCCAAGAAGGGGGTCCCAATCAGCCCCAGCATTTT.